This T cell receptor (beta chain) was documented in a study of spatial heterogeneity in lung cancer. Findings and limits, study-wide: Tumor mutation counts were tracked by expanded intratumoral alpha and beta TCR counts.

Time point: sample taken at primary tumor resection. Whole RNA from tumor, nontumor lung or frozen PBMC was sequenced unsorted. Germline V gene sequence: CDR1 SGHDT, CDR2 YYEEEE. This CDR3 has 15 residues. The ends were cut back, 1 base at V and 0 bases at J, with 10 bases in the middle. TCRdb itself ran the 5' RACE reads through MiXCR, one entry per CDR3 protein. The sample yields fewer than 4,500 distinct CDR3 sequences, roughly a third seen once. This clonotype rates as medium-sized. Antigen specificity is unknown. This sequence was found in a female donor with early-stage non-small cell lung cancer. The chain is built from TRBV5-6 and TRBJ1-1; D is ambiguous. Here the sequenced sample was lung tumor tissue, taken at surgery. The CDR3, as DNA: TGTGCCAGCAGCTTGCCCCGGCCGGTGAACACTGAAGCTTTCTTT. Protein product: CASSLPRPVNTEAFF.